This TCR beta chain appears in the sequencing data of a study of siplizumab effects on memory and regulatory T cells. TCR templates, some 93,000 per sample, were assayed. Measured with immunoSEQ multiplex PCR; TCRdb has only the in-frame clones, and not every one. This table holds roughly 110,000 clones, approximately 92% found once. Germline CDR1 reads SGHRS; CDR2 reads YFSETQ. The V gene lost 3 bases and the J gene lost 1 base, with 8 bases spanning the gap. CDR3 length equals 15 residues. The source is a human donor in good health. The sequenced material came from non-Treg CD4+ T cells sorted from blood. The V call is TRBV5-1, the J call TRBJ2-6, with D unclear. The CDR3 DNA sequence: TGCGCCAGCAGCTCCAGGTTGTCTGGGGCCAACGTCCTGACTTTC. It specifies CASSSRLSGANVLTF.